This TCR beta chain was sequenced in a study of tumor-infiltrating lymphocytes in localized non-small cell lung cancer. Overall study: Some samples were collected after neoadjuvant chemotherapy; smokers, never-smokers and several histologies were included. From each patient, both tumor and uninvolved lung, non-adjacent to tumor, were sampled. Findings of the study overall: Immunotypes IM1 and IM2 had similar TCR-derived T-cell fractions.

Germline V gene data show CDR1 as SGHDT and CDR2 as YYEEEE. V was cut by 2 bases and J by 6 bases, with 12 bases left in between. CDR3 length: 13 residues. Sequenced by immunoSEQ multiplex PCR; TCRdb stores in-frame clones only, minus some. This sample has 9,500 to 15,000 clones, with 65% to 75% found just once. Regarding this clone: Its antigen is not identified.

The TCR was taken from a human donor with non-small cell lung cancer. Source material: uninvolved lung tissue not adjacent to the tumor. The chain is built from TRBV5-6 and TRBJ2-7; TRBD1 might be the D (6 bases). CDR3 protein: CASSLGQQGEQYF. Here the CDR3 DNA reads TGTGCCAGCAGCTTAGGACAGCAAGGCGAGCAGTACTTC.